This is a list of T cell receptor beta chains from one sample in a study of T cell responses to AZD1222 COVID-19 vaccine. Assay used: immunoSEQ multiplex PCR; TCRdb lists only in-frame clones, some missing. The sample includes over 15,000 clones, roughly 86% of them seen just once. The sequencing here drew on peripheral blood, taken 28 days after the second AZD1222 dose. The receptors were sampled from an adult who received the AZD1222 COVID-19 vaccine. Both conserved end residues are part of each CDR3. D genes are given only for firm matches. Rows may omit the clone size; those that give it use once, few, many or a size class.

TRBV19	.	.	TRBJ1-1	CASSIDRNTEAFF	TGTGCCAGTAGTATAGACAGGAACACTGAAGCTTTCTTT
TRBV12-3/TRBV12-4	TRBD1	.	TRBJ1-1	CASPGTGGTFF	TGTGCCAGCCCCGGGACAGGGGGGACTTTCTTT
TRBV5-8	TRBD1	.	TRBJ2-7	CASSPHRGEQYF	TGTGCCAGCAGCCCCCACAGGGGCGAGCAGTACTTC
TRBV4-1	TRBD2	.	TRBJ2-1	CASSHRLAALNEQFF	TGCGCCAGCAGCCATCGACTAGCGGCGCTCAATGAGCAGTTCTTC
TRBV19	.	once	TRBJ2-6	CASSIASVHSGANVLTF	TGTGCCAGTAGTATAGCCTCCGTACACTCTGGGGCCAACGTCCTGACTTTC
TRBV19	TRBD2	.	TRBJ2-2	CASSLRTSGSTGELFF	TGTGCCAGTAGTTTAAGGACTAGCGGGAGCACCGGGGAGCTGTTTTTT
TRBV10-1	.	.	TRBJ2-7	CASSESIPLVKQYF	TGCGCCAGCAGTGAGTCGATCCCACTTGTCAAGCAGTACTTC
TRBV28	.	.	TRBJ1-2	CASSLSRAYGYTF	TGTGCCAGCAGTTTATCCCGAGCCTATGGCTACACCTTC
TRBV11-3	.	once	TRBJ1-3	CASSLSSSGNTIYF	TGTGCCAGCAGCTTAAGCAGCTCTGGAAACACCATATATTTT
TRBV5-4	.	few	TRBJ2-2	CASSNREANTGELFF	TGTGCCAGCAGCAACAGGGAAGCGAACACCGGGGAGCTGTTTTTT